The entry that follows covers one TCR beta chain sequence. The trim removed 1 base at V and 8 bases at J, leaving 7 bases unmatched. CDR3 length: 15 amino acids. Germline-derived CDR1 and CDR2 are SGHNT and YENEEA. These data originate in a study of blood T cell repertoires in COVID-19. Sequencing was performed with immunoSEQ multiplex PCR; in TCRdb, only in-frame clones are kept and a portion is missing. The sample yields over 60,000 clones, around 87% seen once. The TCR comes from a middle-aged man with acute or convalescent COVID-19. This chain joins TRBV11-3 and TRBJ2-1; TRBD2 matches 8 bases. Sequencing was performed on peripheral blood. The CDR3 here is CASSLGGGKVHEQFF. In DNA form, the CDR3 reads TGTGCCAGCAGCTTAGGCGGGGGGAAGGTACATGAGCAGTTCTTC.